This passage covers 25 T cell receptor beta chains from one sample sequenced in a study of identical twins. TCRdb reanalysed the 5' RACE reads using MiXCR and keeps one entry per CDR3 protein. The profile shows some 660,000 distinct CDR3 sequences, around 8.6% of them singletons. These same records also appear under a second study, on yellow fever vaccine responses in identical twins.

Sequenced: PBMCs. The receptors derive from a woman aged 18 to 35 in good health.

The chain links TRBV29-1 to TRBJ2-2, with D perhaps matching TRBD2 (6 bases). This CDR3 region has 14 residues. Germline CDR1 is SQVTM and CDR2 is ANQGSEA. V shed 7 bases and J shed 1 base, with 13 bases lying between them. The DNA for the CDR3 is TGCAGCGCTCGGGGGTTGAGGAACACCGGGGAGCTGTTTTTT. Translated, it gives CSARGLRNTGELFF.

The chain combines TRBV20-1 with TRBJ2-7, with TRBD1 identical over 10 bases. This CDR3 contains 14 residues. The germline V gene encodes CDR1 DFQATT and CDR2 SNEGSKA (reference sequence). Unmatched junction bases numbered 8, after V lost 6 bases and J lost 3 bases. This CDR3 reads CSAAGTGAGYEQYF. In DNA form, the CDR3 reads TGCAGTGCAGCTGGGACAGGGGCAGGCTACGAGCAGTACTTC.

Here the CDR3 DNA reads TGCAGCGTTGCGAAAGCCACAGATACGCAGTATTTT. Translation: CSVAKATDTQYF. The chain carries TRBV29-1 and TRBJ2-3; D gene uncertain. This CDR3 has 12 amino acids. V was shortened by 4 bases and J by 2 bases, with 7 bases between the two germline ends. Germline lookup yields CDR1 SQVTM and CDR2 ANQGSEA.

The gene calls are TRBV20-1 and TRBJ1-5; 10 bases match TRBD1. The ends lost 3 bases at V and 4 bases at J; junction bases unmatched: 6. This CDR3 contains 15 residues. Germline V gene sequence: CDR1 DFQATT, CDR2 SNEGSKA (reference sequence). The CDR3: CSARVGTGVNQPQHF. The CDR3 coding sequence is TGCAGTGCTAGGGTGGGGACAGGGGTGAATCAGCCCCAGCATTTT.

The genes are TRBV19 and TRBJ2-3; TRBD2 is a possible D gene (6 bases). CDR1 and CDR2 (germline): LNHDA, SQIVND (reference sequence). The length of the CDR3 is 14 residues. With 8 bases removed from V and 5 bases from J, the gap between germline ends came to 17 bases. The CDR3 reads CASSFLGRRDTQYF. CDR3 nucleotide sequence: TGTGCCAGTTCCTTTCTTGGGAGGCGAGATACGCAGTATTTT.

Note on this clonotype: The junction shows a germline mismatch at one end, possibly a read error. The chain employs TRBV7-9 and TRBJ1-3, with TRBD1 as a possible D gene (5 bases). The V gene's germline CDR1 is SEHNR and CDR2 FQNEAQ (reference sequence). The CDR3 covers 11 residues. The CDR3 is CASRSGTEQDF. CDR3 DNA: TGTGCCAGCAGGTCCGGGACCGAGCAGGATTTT.

This clonotype was recorded many times. This chain links TRBV7-9 with TRBJ2-3; 7 bases map to TRBD2. The germline gives CDR1 SEHNR, CDR2 FQNEAQ (reference sequence). This CDR3 spans 15 amino acids. The ends lost 5 bases at V and 2 bases at J; junction bases unmatched: 7. The CDR3 DNA follows: TGTGCCAGCAGCCCGGGGGGATTACCCACAGATACGCAGTATTTT. Its protein product is CASSPGGLPTDTQYF.

This clonotype was detected only a few times. The genes are TRBV6-6 and TRBJ2-1; the D is unclear. Trimming left V 1 base short and J 8 bases short, with 6 bases between. Germline V lookup: CDR1 MNHNY, CDR2 SVGAGI (reference sequence). The CDR3 is made up of 12 amino acids. CDR3 sequence (DNA): TGTGCCAGCAGTTACTATGAGGATGAGCAGTTCTTC. This gives the protein CASSYYEDEQFF.

This clonotype was detected many times. The CDR3 sequence: CATSKSGELFF. In nucleotides, the CDR3 is TGTGCCACCTCCAAGTCCGGGGAGCTGTTTTTT. The J gene is TRBJ2-2, the V gene TRBV7-2; D gene unclear. Germline-derived CDR1 and CDR2 are SGHTA and FQGNSA. Trimming took off 10 bases at V and 6 bases at J, with 9 bases between the two ends. CDR3 length: 11 amino acids.

A single count supports this clonotype. The V and J genes are TRBV15 and TRBJ2-5; tentative D call: TRBD1 (5 bases). Deletions cut 3 bases from V and 2 bases from J, with 16 bases between. Germline lookup yields CDR1 LNHNV and CDR2 YYDKDF (reference sequence). The CDR3 is 16 residues long. As DNA, the CDR3 is TGTGCCACCAGCAGCGGGTTTCAGGGAAAACAAGAGACCCAGTACTTC. Translating it yields CATSSGFQGKQETQYF.

The rearrangement uses TRBV12-3 or TRBV12-4 and TRBJ2-5; the match to TRBD1 covers 10 bases. V shed 5 bases and J 1 base; nucleotides not matched to a gene: 7. CDR3 length equals 16 residues. The CDR3 nucleotides read TGTGCCAGCAGTCCCTCCGGGACAGGGGCCCAAGAGACCCAGTACTTC. It yields the protein CASSPSGTGAQETQYF.

This clonotype occurred a few times. The V call is TRBV6-5, the J call TRBJ1-4; 8 nucleotides align to TRBD1. The trim removed 4 bases at V and 0 bases at J, leaving 4 bases unmatched. CDR1 MNHEY and CDR2 SVGAGI come from the germline V gene. The CDR3 is made up of 16 amino acids. The CDR3 coding sequence is TGTGCCAGCAGTTCCTCAGGGGGCGCAACTAATGAAAAACTGTTTTTT. It specifies CASSSSGGATNEKLFF.

In this sample, this clonotype turned up a few times. The chain joins TRBV6-2 or TRBV6-3 to TRBJ2-7; possible D gene TRBD2, 5 bases. Trimming removed 6 bases from V and 5 bases from J, with 14 bases in between. CDR1 MNHEY and CDR2 SVGEGT come from the germline V gene. CDR3 size: 13 residues. This CDR3 reads CASSPGPGNEQYF. The CDR3 region has the DNA TGTGCCAGCAGCCCCGGACCGGGAAACGAGCAGTACTTC.

This clonotype has a handful of counts. The chain uses TRBV7-2 and TRBJ2-1; D is ambiguous. Looked up from germline, CDR1 is SGHTA and CDR2 is FQGNSA. This CDR3 region has 12 residues. V lost 5 bases to trimming and J lost 4 bases, with 6 bases between them. In DNA, the CDR3 is TGTGCCAGCAGCCAAAGGTACAATGAGCAGTTCTTC. Protein: CASSQRYNEQFF.

The chain recombines TRBV29-1 with TRBJ2-7, with D possibly TRBD2 on 5 matching bases. Trimming left V 7 bases short and J 4 bases short, with 11 bases between. The V gene's germline CDR1 is SQVTM and CDR2 ANQGSEA. The CDR3 consists of 11 residues. The DNA for the CDR3 is TGCAGCGCCGAGGGCCCTTACGAGCAGTACTTC. Its translation: CSAEGPYEQYF.

The CDR3 sequence: CASSSLGQLQETQYF. CDR3 nucleotide sequence: TGCGCCAGCAGCTCCCTAGGACAGCTGCAGGAGACCCAGTACTTC. The chain links TRBV5-1 to TRBJ2-5, with a weak D call TRBD1 (6 bases). The germline gives CDR1 SGHRS, CDR2 YFSETQ. The CDR3 spans 15 residues. Trimming removed 3 bases from V and 5 bases from J, with 17 bases in between. Full variable domain (missing parts from reference TRBV5-1 and TRBJ2-5): KAGVTQTPRYLIKTRGQQVTLSCSPISGHRSVSWYQQTPGQGLQFLFEYFSETQRNKGNFPGRFSGRQFSNSRSEMNVSTLELGDSALYLCASSSLGQLQETQYFGPGTRLLVL.

The chain has TRBV20-1 and TRBJ2-1; D not resolved. The ends were cut back, 0 bases at V and 4 bases at J, with 16 bases in the middle. This CDR3 region has 16 residues. Looked up from germline, CDR1 is DFQATT and CDR2 is SNEGSKA (reference sequence). The CDR3: CSARDPGEVWYNEQFF. The CDR3 nucleotides are TGCAGTGCTAGAGATCCCGGCGAAGTATGGTACAATGAGCAGTTCTTC.

This chain joins TRBV15 and TRBJ2-7; D is possibly TRBD1 (5 bases). Trimming pared 0 bases from V and 4 bases from J, leaving 13 bases between. The CDR3 runs to 15 residues. CDR1 LNHNV and CDR2 YYDKDF come from the germline V gene (reference sequence). The CDR3: CATSREGRVGYEQYF. CDR3 nucleotide sequence: TGTGCCACCAGCAGAGAAGGCAGGGTAGGGTACGAGCAGTACTTC.

This clonotype has at least ten counts. The chain carries TRBV10-3 and TRBJ2-2; D call uncertain. The CDR3 extends over 14 amino acids. Trimming took off 5 bases at V and 1 base at J, with 8 bases between the two ends. Looked up from germline, CDR1 is ENHRY and CDR2 is SYGVKD. The CDR3 DNA follows: TGTGCCATCAGTCCCGATCTGAACACCGGGGAGCTGTTTTTT. It encodes CAISPDLNTGELFF.

In its sample, this clonotype was seen many times. The chain is built from TRBV7-2 and TRBJ2-7, with 7 bases lining up with TRBD2. This CDR3 comprises 13 residues. With V trimmed by 2 bases and J by 4 bases, 2 bases remained unmatched. Germline CDR1 reads SGHTA; CDR2 reads FQGNSA. The CDR3 here is CASSLSGGYEQYF. The CDR3 DNA sequence: TGTGCCAGCAGCTTATCCGGGGGGTACGAGCAGTACTTC.

The chain has TRBV2 and TRBJ1-4; 8 nucleotides align to TRBD1. There are 16 residues in the CDR3. The germline gives CDR1 SNHLY, CDR2 FYNNEI. V was pared by 6 bases and J by 5 bases, with 11 bases of the junction left unmatched. The CDR3 sequence: CASRDPGQGVNEKLFF. CDR3 DNA sequence: TGTGCCAGCAGAGACCCTGGACAGGGTGTCAATGAAAAACTGTTTTTT.

This clonotype came up many times. The chain uses TRBV12-3 or TRBV12-4 and TRBJ2-4; D tentatively reads TRBD1 or TRBD2 (5 bases each). V gave up 8 bases and J gave up 1 base, with 12 bases separating them. The CDR3 is 14 residues long. CDR3 amino acids: CASDRGAAKNIQYF. The CDR3 DNA reads TGTGCCAGCGACCGGGGCGCGGCCAAAAACATTCAGTACTTC.

This clonotype was recorded many times. The rearrangement joins TRBV6-2 or TRBV6-3 to TRBJ2-3; 8 bases are a match to TRBD2. Germline loops: CDR1 MNHEY, CDR2 SVGEGT. After removal of 6 bases from V and 5 bases from J, the junction contained 10 bases not matched to a gene. The CDR3 is 15 residues long. CDR3 bases: TGTGCCAGCAGCCACGGGGGACTAGTAGGAGATACGCAGTATTTT. It codes for CASSHGGLVGDTQYF.

This clonotype has just a few counts. The CDR3 loop is CATSRENTEAFF. The CDR3 bases are TGTGCCACCAGCAGAGAGAACACTGAAGCTTTCTTT. The rearrangement links TRBV15 to TRBJ1-1; no clear D. V lost 0 bases, J lost 1 base, and 0 bases lay in between. CDR3 length: 12 residues. Germline CDR1 and CDR2: LNHNV and YYDKDF (reference sequence).

The chain is built from TRBV24-1 and TRBJ2-3; unclear D gene. Germline-derived CDR1 and CDR2 are KGHDR and SFDVKD. V lost 3 bases, J lost 6 bases, and 9 bases lay in between. CDR3 size: 13 residues. CDR3 nucleotide sequence: TGTGCCACCAGTGATCTGGTCACGGATACGCAGTATTTT. This sequence encodes CATSDLVTDTQYF.